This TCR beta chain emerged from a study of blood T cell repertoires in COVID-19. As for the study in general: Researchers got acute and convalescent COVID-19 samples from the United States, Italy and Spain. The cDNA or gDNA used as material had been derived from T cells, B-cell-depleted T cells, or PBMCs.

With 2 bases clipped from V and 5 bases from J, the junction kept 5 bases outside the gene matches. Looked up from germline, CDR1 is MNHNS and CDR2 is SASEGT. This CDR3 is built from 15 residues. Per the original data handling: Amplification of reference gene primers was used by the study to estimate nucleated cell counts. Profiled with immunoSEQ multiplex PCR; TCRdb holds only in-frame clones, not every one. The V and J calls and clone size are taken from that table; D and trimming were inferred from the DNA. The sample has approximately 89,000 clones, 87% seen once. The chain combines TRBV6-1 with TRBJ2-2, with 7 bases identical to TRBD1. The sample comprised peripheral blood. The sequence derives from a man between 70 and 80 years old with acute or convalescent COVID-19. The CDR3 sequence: CASSEWDSPTGELFF. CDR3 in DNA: TGTGCCAGCAGTGAATGGGACAGTCCAACCGGGGAGCTGTTTTTT.